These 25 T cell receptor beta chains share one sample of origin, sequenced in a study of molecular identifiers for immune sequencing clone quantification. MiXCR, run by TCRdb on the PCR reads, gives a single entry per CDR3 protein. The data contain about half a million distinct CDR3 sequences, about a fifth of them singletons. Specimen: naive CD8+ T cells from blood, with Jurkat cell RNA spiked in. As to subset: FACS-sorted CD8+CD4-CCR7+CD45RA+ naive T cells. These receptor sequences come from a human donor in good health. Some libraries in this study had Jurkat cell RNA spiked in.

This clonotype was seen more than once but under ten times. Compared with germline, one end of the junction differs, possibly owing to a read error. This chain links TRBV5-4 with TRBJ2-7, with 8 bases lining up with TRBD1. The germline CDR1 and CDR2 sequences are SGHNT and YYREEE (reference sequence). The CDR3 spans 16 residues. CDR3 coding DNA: TGTGCCAGCAGCTTGGATGGACAGGGACCTCAAGGGGGGCAGGACTTC. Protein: CASSLDGQGPQGGQDF.

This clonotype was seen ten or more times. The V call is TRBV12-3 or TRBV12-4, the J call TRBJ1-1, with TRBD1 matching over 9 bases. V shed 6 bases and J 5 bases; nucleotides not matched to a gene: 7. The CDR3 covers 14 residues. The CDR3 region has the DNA TGTGCCAGCAGCACAGACAGGGGGGGGACTGAAGCTTTCTTT. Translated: CASSTDRGGTEAFF.

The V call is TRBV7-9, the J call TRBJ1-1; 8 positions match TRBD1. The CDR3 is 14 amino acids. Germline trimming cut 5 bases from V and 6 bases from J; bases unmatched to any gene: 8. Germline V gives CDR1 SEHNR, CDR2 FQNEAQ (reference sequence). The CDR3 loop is CASSPGTGFAEAFF. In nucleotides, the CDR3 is TGTGCCAGCAGCCCCGGGACAGGTTTCGCTGAAGCTTTCTTT.

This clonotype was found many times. CDR3 in amino acids: CSVEAEGAPIDEQYF. Here the CDR3 DNA reads TGCAGCGTTGAAGCTGAAGGGGCCCCCATTGACGAGCAGTACTTC. This chain joins TRBV29-1 and TRBJ2-7; D is perhaps TRBD1 (5 bases). Deletions cut 1 base from V and 5 bases from J, with 18 bases between. CDR3 length: 15 amino acids. Germline CDR1 and CDR2: SQVTM and ANQGSEA.

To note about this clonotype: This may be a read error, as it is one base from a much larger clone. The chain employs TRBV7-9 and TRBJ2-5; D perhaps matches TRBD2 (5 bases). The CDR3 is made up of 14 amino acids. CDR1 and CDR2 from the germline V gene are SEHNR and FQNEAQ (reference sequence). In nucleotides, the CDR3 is TGTGCCAGCAGCCCGGGGATCGGCCAAGAGACCCAGCACTTC. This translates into CASSPGIGQETQHF. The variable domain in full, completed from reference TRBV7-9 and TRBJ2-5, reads DTGVSQNPRHKITKRGQNVTFRCDPISEHNRLYWYRQTLGQGPEFLTYFQNEAQLEKSRLLSDRFSAERPKGSFSTLEIQRTEQGDSAMYLCASSPGIGQETQHFGPGTRLLVL.

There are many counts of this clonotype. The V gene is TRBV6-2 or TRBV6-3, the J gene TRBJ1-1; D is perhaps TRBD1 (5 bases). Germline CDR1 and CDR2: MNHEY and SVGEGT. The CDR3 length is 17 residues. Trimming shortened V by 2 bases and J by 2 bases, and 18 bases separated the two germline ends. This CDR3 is CASSYPFPGGTNTEAFF. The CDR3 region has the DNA TGTGCCAGCAGTTACCCCTTCCCGGGGGGGACTAACACTGAAGCTTTCTTT.

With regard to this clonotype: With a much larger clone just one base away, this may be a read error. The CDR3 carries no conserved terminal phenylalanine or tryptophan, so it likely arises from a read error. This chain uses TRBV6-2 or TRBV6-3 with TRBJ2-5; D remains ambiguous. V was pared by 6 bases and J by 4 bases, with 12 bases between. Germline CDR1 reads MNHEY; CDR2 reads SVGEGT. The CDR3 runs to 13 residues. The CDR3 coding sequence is TGTGCCAGCAGGGCCGCGACCGGAGAGACCCAGTACTCC. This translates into CASRAATGETQYS.

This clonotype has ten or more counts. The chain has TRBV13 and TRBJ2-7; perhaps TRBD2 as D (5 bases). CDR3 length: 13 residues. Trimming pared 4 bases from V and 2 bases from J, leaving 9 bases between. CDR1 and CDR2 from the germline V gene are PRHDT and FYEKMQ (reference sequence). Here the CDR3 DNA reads TGTGCCAGCAGCTCGGCCGGGGCCTACGAGCAGTACTTC. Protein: CASSSAGAYEQYF. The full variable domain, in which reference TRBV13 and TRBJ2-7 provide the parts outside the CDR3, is AAGVIQSPRHLIKEKRETATLKCYPIPRHDTVYWYQQGPGQDPQFLISFYEKMQSDKGSIPDRFSAQQFSDYHSELNMSSLELGDSALYFCASSSAGAYEQYFGPGTRLTVT.

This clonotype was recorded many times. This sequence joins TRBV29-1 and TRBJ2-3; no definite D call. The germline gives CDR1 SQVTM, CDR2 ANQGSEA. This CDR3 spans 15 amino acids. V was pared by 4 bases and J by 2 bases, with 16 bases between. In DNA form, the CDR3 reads TGCAGCGTTGTAGGCCCGTCCTTCGCCACAGATACGCAGTATTTT. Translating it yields CSVVGPSFATDTQYF.

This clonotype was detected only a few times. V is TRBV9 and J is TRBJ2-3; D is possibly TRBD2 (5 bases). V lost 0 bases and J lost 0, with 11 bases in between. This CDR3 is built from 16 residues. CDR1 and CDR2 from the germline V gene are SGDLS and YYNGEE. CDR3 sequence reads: CASSVDTLASTDTQYF. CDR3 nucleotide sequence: TGTGCCAGCAGCGTAGATACGTTAGCGAGCACAGATACGCAGTATTTT.

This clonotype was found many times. The CDR3 DNA is TGTGCCAGCAGCCTAGGGGACTGGGGAGGAGAGACCCAGTACTTC. The encoded protein is CASSLGDWGGETQYF. The rearrangement uses TRBV5-5 and TRBJ2-5; a possible D gene is TRBD2 (6 bases). Between the trimmed V and J ends, which lost 4 bases and 4 bases, there was a span of 17 bases. The CDR3 has 15 amino acids. Germline lookup yields CDR1 SGHKS and CDR2 YYEKEE (reference sequence).

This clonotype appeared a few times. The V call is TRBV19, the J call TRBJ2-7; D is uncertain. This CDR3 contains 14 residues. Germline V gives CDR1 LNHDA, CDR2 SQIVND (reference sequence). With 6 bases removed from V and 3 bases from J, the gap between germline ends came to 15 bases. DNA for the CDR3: TGTGCCAGTAGGACCGCCCATTGGAGCTACGAGCAGTACTTC. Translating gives CASRTAHWSYEQYF.

CDR3 bases: TGTGCCAGCAGGAACCTAGGCGGGTTAACTAATGAAAAACTGTTTTTT. It yields the protein CASRNLGGLTNEKLFF. This rearrangement joins TRBV13 to TRBJ1-4; no firm D call. CDR1 is PRHDT, CDR2 FYEKMQ, per germline (reference sequence). The CDR3 spans 16 residues. Trimming shortened V by 6 bases and J by 1 base, and 15 bases separated the two germline ends.

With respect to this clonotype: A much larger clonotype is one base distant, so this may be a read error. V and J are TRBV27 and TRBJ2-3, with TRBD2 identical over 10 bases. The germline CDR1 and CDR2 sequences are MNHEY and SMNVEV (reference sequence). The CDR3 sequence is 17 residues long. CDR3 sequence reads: CAGSSRKLAGYTDTQYF. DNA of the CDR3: TGTGCCGGCAGTTCCCGAAAACTAGCGGGGTACACAGATACGCAGTATTTT.

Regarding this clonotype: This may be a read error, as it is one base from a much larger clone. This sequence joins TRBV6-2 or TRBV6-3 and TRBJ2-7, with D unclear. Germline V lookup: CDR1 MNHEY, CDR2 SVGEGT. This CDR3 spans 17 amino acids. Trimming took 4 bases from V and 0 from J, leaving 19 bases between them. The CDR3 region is CASSSSVRRRHSYEQYF. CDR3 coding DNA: TGTGCCAGCAGTTCCTCTGTGCGGCGACGTCACTCCTACGAGCAGTACTTC.

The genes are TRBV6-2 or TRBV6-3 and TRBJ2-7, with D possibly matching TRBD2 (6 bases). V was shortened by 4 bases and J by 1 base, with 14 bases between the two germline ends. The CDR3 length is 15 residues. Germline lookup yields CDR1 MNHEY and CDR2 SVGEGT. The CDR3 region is CASSSWREASYEQYF. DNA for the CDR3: TGTGCCAGCAGTTCCTGGCGGGAAGCTTCCTACGAGCAGTACTTC.

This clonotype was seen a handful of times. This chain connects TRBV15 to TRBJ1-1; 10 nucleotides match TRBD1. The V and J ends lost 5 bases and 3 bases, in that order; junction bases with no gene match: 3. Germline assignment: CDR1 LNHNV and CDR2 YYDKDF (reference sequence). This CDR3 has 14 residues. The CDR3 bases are TGTGCCACCAGCCCGGGACAGGGGTACACTGAAGCTTTCTTT. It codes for CATSPGQGYTEAFF. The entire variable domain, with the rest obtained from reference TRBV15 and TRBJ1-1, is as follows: DAMVIQNPRYQVTQFGKPVTLSCSQTLNHNVMYWYQQKSSQAPKLLFHYYDKDFNNEADTPDNFQSRRPNTSFCFLDIRSPGLGDTAMYLCATSPGQGYTEAFFGQGTRLTVV.

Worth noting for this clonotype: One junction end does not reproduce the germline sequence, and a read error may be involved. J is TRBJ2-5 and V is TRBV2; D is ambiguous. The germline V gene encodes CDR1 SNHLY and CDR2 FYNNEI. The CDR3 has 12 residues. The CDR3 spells CASSGLKEAQYF. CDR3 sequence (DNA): TGTGCCAGCAGTGGGCTTAAAGAGGCCCAGTACTTC.

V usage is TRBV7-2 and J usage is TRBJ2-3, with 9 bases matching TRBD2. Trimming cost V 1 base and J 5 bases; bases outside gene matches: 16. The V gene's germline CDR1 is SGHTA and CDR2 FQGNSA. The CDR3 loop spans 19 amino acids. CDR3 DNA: TGTGCCAGCAGCTTAGGCCTAGCGGGGCAGCCGGGGGTCATAGATACGCAGTATTTT. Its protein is CASSLGLAGQPGVIDTQYF. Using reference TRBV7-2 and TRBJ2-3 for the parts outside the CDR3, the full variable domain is GAGVSQSPSNKVTEKGKDVELRCDPISGHTALYWYRQSLGQGLEFLIYFQGNSAPDKSGLPSDRFSAERTGGSVSTLTIQRTQQEDSAVYLCASSLGLAGQPGVIDTQYFGPGTRLTVL.

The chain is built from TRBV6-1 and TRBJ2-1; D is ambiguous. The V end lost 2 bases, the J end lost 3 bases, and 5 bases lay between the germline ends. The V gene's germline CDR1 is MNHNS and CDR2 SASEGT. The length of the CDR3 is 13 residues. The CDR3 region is CASSEYRYNEQFF. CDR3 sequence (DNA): TGTGCCAGCAGTGAATATCGCTACAATGAGCAGTTCTTC.

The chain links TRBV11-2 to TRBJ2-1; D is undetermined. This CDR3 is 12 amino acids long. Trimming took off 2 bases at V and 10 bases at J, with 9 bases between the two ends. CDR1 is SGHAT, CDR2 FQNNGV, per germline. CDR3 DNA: TGTGCCAGCAGCTTATTTTCAGACGAGCAGTTCTTC. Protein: CASSLFSDEQFF.

The CDR3 DNA follows: TGTGCCAGTAGTCCCCGGGGGGTTGCCGTGAACACTGAAGCTTTCTTT. Its translation is CASSPRGVAVNTEAFF. The rearrangement links TRBV19 to TRBJ1-1; tentative D call: TRBD1 (5 bases). V gave up 5 bases and J gave up 0 bases, with 16 bases separating them. Germline values: CDR1 LNHDA, CDR2 SQIVND (reference sequence). CDR3 length equals 16 residues.

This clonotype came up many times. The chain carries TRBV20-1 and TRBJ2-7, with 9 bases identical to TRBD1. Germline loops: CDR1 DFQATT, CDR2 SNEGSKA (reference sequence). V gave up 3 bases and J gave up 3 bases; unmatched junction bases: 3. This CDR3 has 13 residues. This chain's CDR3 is CSARTGGHYEQYF. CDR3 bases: TGCAGTGCTAGGACAGGGGGACACTACGAGCAGTACTTC.

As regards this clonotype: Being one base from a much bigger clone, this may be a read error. CDR3 sequence reads: CASSLAPVEQFF. The CDR3 DNA sequence: TGTGCCAGCAGCTTAGCGCCCGTTGAGCAGTTCTTC. V and J are TRBV7-9 and TRBJ2-1; the D is unclear. Germline-derived CDR1 and CDR2 are SEHNR and FQNEAQ (reference sequence). The V end lost 0 bases, the J end lost 9 bases, and 6 bases lay between the germline ends. The CDR3 consists of 12 residues.

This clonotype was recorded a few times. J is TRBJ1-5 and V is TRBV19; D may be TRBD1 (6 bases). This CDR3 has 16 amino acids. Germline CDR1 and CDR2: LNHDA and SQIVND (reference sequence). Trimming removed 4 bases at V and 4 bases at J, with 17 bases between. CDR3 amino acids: CASSTHVGGTNQPQHF. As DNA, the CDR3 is TGTGCCAGTAGTACCCACGTGGGGGGGACAAATCAGCCCCAGCATTTT.